One and the same sample provided the 31 T cell receptor beta chains below, sequenced in a study of read filtering for tumor transcriptome and immune sequencing. This library used 300 to 500 ng RNA and molecular barcoded adaptors spanning alpha/delta and beta/gamma chains. One entry per CDR3 protein, called by TCRdb with MiXCR from the reads. Of 100,000 to 150,000 distinct CDR3 sequences in the sample, around 13% are singletons; the top ten hold about 7.7%. Input material: a population of CD138-negative cells sorted from bone marrow. These receptors were obtained from a donor at least 40 years old with multiple myeloma.

This clonotype was recorded many times. This rearrangement joins TRBV5-6 to TRBJ2-1, with 11 bases lining up with TRBD2. CDR3 size: 17 residues. Germline loops: CDR1 SGHDT, CDR2 YYEEEE. V shed 3 bases and J 8 bases; nucleotides not matched to a gene: 13. Written as DNA, the CDR3 is TGTGCCAGCAGCTCACTAGCGGGAGAGGTTAGCGTCGATGAGCAGTTCTTC. Residues: CASSSLAGEVSVDEQFF.

This clonotype was observed at least ten times. The J gene is TRBJ2-5, the V gene TRBV7-9; D may be TRBD1 or TRBD2 (6 bases each). V was pared by 2 bases and J by 1 base, with 17 bases between. The CDR3 has 17 residues. The germline gives CDR1 SEHNR, CDR2 FQNEAQ (reference sequence). The CDR3 DNA reads as TGTGCCAGCAGCTTAACGGGGGCTAGCAGCATCCAAGAGACCCAGTACTTC. It is translated as CASSLTGASSIQETQYF.

There are many counts of this clonotype. The CDR3 nucleotides read TGCGCCAGCCGTTCTCCGGACAGGGACATCTACGAGCAGTACTTC. This codes for CASRSPDRDIYEQYF. The chain joins TRBV5-1 to TRBJ2-7, with TRBD1 identical over 8 bases. Germline CDR1 and CDR2: SGHRS and YFSETQ. V lost 7 bases and J lost 3; bases outside the gene matches: 12. CDR3 length: 15 residues.

This clonotype was seen repeatedly, ten times or more. The chain joins TRBV20-1 to TRBJ2-1; 9 bases line up with TRBD1. V lost 4 bases and J lost 7; bases outside the gene matches: 5. This CDR3 has 13 residues. CDR1 and CDR2 (germline): DFQATT, SNEGSKA (reference sequence). The CDR3 bases are TGCAGTGCTATACGGGACAGGGCTAATGAGCAGTTCTTC. It codes for CSAIRDRANEQFF.

Note on this clonotype: A much bigger clone sits one base away, suggesting this may be a read error. The chain combines TRBV12-3 or TRBV12-4 with TRBJ2-7; D may correspond to TRBD1 or TRBD2 (5 bases each). This CDR3 spans 13 amino acids. Trimming took 4 bases from V and 4 from J, leaving 11 bases between them. The CDR3 protein is CASSSSWGYEQYF. CDR3 DNA sequence: TGTGCCAGCAGTTCGAGTTGGGGGTACGAGCAGTACTTC.

This clonotype was seen repeatedly, ten times or more. The genes are TRBV4-1 and TRBJ2-2, with TRBD2 as a possible D gene (6 bases). CDR3 length: 13 amino acids. The V gene lost 2 bases and the J gene lost 6 bases, with 7 bases spanning the gap. CDR1 and CDR2 from the germline V gene are MGHRA and YSYEKL. The CDR3 bases are TGCGCCAGCAGCCAAACGGGGGCCGGGGAGCTGTTTTTT. Protein: CASSQTGAGELFF.

Remarks on this clonotype: A read error is possible here, since a much larger clone lies one base away. V usage is TRBV29-1 and J usage is TRBJ2-2; 8 positions match TRBD1. V gave up 7 bases and J gave up 3 bases; unmatched junction bases: 4. Germline V CDR1 and CDR2: SQVTM, ANQGSEA. The CDR3 length is 13 residues. CDR3: CSAQTGDTGELFF. CDR3 coding DNA: TGCAGCGCCCAGACAGGGGACACCGGGGAGCTGTTTTTT.

This clonotype was observed many times. The chain joins TRBV24-1 to TRBJ2-5, with D perhaps matching TRBD1 (7 bases). Germline lookup yields CDR1 KGHDR and CDR2 SFDVKD. This CDR3 has 14 amino acids. Trimming shortened V by 2 bases and J by 7 bases, and 13 bases separated the two germline ends. The CDR3 bases are TGTGCCACCAGTGATTCCCGACAGGGAGGGACCCAGTACTTC. It yields the protein CATSDSRQGGTQYF.

Turning to this clonotype: A much bigger clone sits one base away, suggesting this may be a read error. The chain links TRBV4-1 to TRBJ2-5, with D unresolved. V lost 3 bases and J 0 bases, leaving 8 bases between the germline ends. Germline V gene data show CDR1 as MGHRA and CDR2 as YSYEKL. The CDR3 totals 14 residues. The CDR3 DNA sequence: TGCGCCAGCAGCCATCCGTATAACCAAGAGACCCAGTACTTC. This gives the protein CASSHPYNQETQYF.

This clonotype occurred many times. The rearrangement joins TRBV5-1 to TRBJ1-1; D is unclear. This CDR3 is built from 15 residues. Germline values: CDR1 SGHRS, CDR2 YFSETQ. V was cut by 5 bases and J by 7 bases, with 21 bases left in between. CDR3 amino acids: CASRLNSAANIEAFF. CDR3 nucleotides: TGCGCCAGCAGACTAAACTCCGCAGCCAATATTGAAGCTTTCTTT.

This clonotype turned up a few times. A read error is possible here, since a much larger clone lies one base away. This rearrangement joins TRBV18 to TRBJ2-5, with D tentatively TRBD2 (6 bases). The germline V gene has CDR1 KGHSH and CDR2 LQKENI. The CDR3 covers 13 residues. The CDR3 protein is CASPPAGPETQYF. The CDR3 DNA follows: TGTGCCAGCCCACCGGCGGGACCAGAGACCCAGTACTTC.

The sample holds a few counts of this clonotype. The chain is built from TRBV27 and TRBJ2-7; no reliable D call. From germline, CDR1 is MNHEY and CDR2 SMNVEV (reference sequence). V was shortened by 2 bases and J by 0 bases, with 14 bases between the two germline ends. This CDR3 has 16 residues. CDR3 protein: CASSLIPDESSYEQYF. DNA of the CDR3: TGTGCCAGCAGTTTAATTCCGGACGAGAGCTCCTACGAGCAGTACTTC.

The chain joins TRBV19 to TRBJ1-5; TRBD1 matches 9 bases. Germline CDR1 and CDR2: LNHDA and SQIVND (reference sequence). This CDR3 is 15 amino acids long. V lost 3 bases to trimming and J lost 6 bases; unmatched junction nucleotides: 6. For the CDR3, the DNA is TGTGCCAGTAGTATGCGGGACAGGGAGAGTCAGCCCCAGCATTTT. Protein product: CASSMRDRESQPQHF.

This clonotype was counted ten times or more. The rearrangement joins TRBV12-3 or TRBV12-4 to TRBJ2-3; D is undetermined. CDR3 length: 13 amino acids. V gave up 3 bases and J gave up 4 bases, with 8 bases separating them. The CDR3 region has the DNA TGTGCCAGCAGTTTTCGAGGAGCAGATACGCAGTATTTT. This translates into CASSFRGADTQYF.

The table lists this clonotype with many counts. The chain uses TRBV7-9 and TRBJ2-3; D call uncertain. Deletions cut 3 bases from V and 0 bases from J, with 10 bases between. CDR3 length: 15 amino acids. From germline, CDR1 is SEHNR and CDR2 FQNEAQ (reference sequence). The CDR3 DNA is TGTGCCAGCAGCTTTCGGACGCCGAGCACAGATACGCAGTATTTT. Amino acid sequence: CASSFRTPSTDTQYF.

The chain combines TRBV30 with TRBJ1-1, with a possible D match to TRBD1 (6 bases). The V gene's germline CDR1 is GTSNPN and CDR2 SVGIG (reference sequence). V was cut by 0 bases and J by 4 bases, with 12 bases left in between. The length of the CDR3 is 14 residues. This chain's CDR3 is CAWSVRGGITEAFF. The CDR3 region has the DNA TGTGCCTGGAGTGTACGAGGGGGTATCACTGAAGCTTTCTTT. Full variable domain (missing parts from reference TRBV30 and TRBJ1-1): SQTIHQWPATLVQPVGSPLSLECTVEGTSNPNLYWYRQAAGRGLQLLFYSVGIGQISSEVPQNLSASRPQDRQFILSSKKLLLSDSGFYLCAWSVRGGITEAFFGQGTRLTVV.

This clonotype was detected only a few times. V gene TRBV10-3 combines with J gene TRBJ2-1; 11 nucleotides agree with TRBD2. This CDR3 spans 18 amino acids. CDR1 is ENHRY and CDR2 is SYGVKD in the germline V gene. The trim removed 7 bases at V and 7 bases at J, leaving 18 bases unmatched. The CDR3 here is CAITPDIQGLAALNEQFF. CDR3 nucleotides: TGTGCCATCACTCCGGACATCCAGGGACTAGCGGCACTGAATGAGCAGTTCTTC.

Only a few counts were recorded for this clonotype. The genes are TRBV5-6 and TRBJ2-3; TRBD2 aligns across 16 bases. V gave up 4 bases and J gave up 11 bases; unmatched junction bases: 10. Germline V gene lookup returns CDR1 SGHDT and CDR2 YYEEEE. This CDR3 is built from 16 residues. CDR3 nucleotide sequence: TGTGCCAGCAGCCAAGGGACTAGCGGGAGGGATCTAGAGCAGTATTTT. This codes for CASSQGTSGRDLEQYF.

On this clonotype itself: A junction boundary mismatches the germline segment, possibly from a read error. The chain recombines TRBV29-1 with TRBJ2-6; D is unresolved. The CDR3 runs 11 residues. Germline V gene lookup returns CDR1 SQVTM and CDR2 ANQGSEA. CDR3 DNA sequence: TGCAGCATCGCCTGGGCCAACGTCCTGGCTTTC. This gives the protein CSIAWANVLAF.

The chain links TRBV15 to TRBJ2-1; TRBD1 matches at 9 bases. The germline CDR1 and CDR2 sequences are LNHNV and YYDKDF (reference sequence). CDR3 length equals 16 residues. V gave up 4 bases and J gave up 2 bases; unmatched junction bases: 6. The CDR3 nucleotides read TGTGCCACCAGCAAAACACGACAGGGGGCCTACAATGAGCAGTTCTTC. Translated, it gives CATSKTRQGAYNEQFF.

This clonotype has a count of ten or more. The CDR3 reads CASSRVGLSGNEQFF. The CDR3 coding sequence is TGCGCCAGCAGCCGGGTCGGTCTCAGCGGAAATGAGCAGTTCTTC. The chain carries TRBV4-1 and TRBJ2-1, with D tentatively TRBD2 (5 bases). CDR3 length: 15 amino acids. Deletions cut 4 bases from V and 7 bases from J, with 17 bases between. Germline lookup yields CDR1 MGHRA and CDR2 YSYEKL.

This clonotype was picked up many times. The rearrangement uses TRBV4-1 and TRBJ2-1; no firm D call. Germline CDR1 MGHRA, CDR2 YSYEKL. V lost 0 bases, J lost 6 bases, and 12 bases lay in between. The CDR3 spans 15 residues. The CDR3 nucleotides read TGCGCCAGCAGCCAAGAGGGAAGGGCCCTCAATGAGCAGTTCTTC. Its translation is CASSQEGRALNEQFF.

This clonotype appeared many times. This chain links TRBV4-3 with TRBJ2-1; perhaps TRBD1 as D (5 bases). CDR3 size: 18 residues. From germline, CDR1 is LGHNA and CDR2 YSLEER. V was shortened by 1 base and J by 0 bases, with 16 bases between the two germline ends. The CDR3 protein is CASSQVDSGESSYNEQFF. CDR3 in DNA: TGCGCCAGCAGCCAAGTAGACAGTGGGGAAAGCTCCTACAATGAGCAGTTCTTC.

This clonotype came up many times. J is TRBJ2-1 and V is TRBV7-3; TRBD1 aligns across 7 bases. The CDR3 is 15 amino acids. The germline V gene has CDR1 SGHTA and CDR2 FQGTGA. The trim removed 2 bases at V and 3 bases at J, leaving 4 bases unmatched. In DNA, the CDR3 is TGTGCCAGCAGCTTAGCCGGACAGGACTACAATGAGCAGTTCTTC. Its translation is CASSLAGQDYNEQFF.

This chain connects TRBV6-2 or TRBV6-3 to TRBJ2-1; 13 bases line up with TRBD2. V trimming: 3 bases; J trimming: 8 bases; junction bases outside the gene matches: 4. The CDR3 is made up of 15 amino acids. The germline V gene encodes CDR1 MNHEY and CDR2 SVGEGT. CDR3 in DNA: TGTGCCAGCAGTTATCTGACTAGCGGGAGGTATGAGCAGTTCTTC. Its protein product is CASSYLTSGRYEQFF.

This clonotype was seen many times. The chain joins TRBV20-1 to TRBJ2-3, with 11 bases aligning to TRBD2. V shed 5 bases, J shed 1 base, and the junction held 8 bases outside the gene matches. The CDR3 runs 16 residues. The germline V gene has CDR1 DFQATT and CDR2 SNEGSKA (reference sequence). CDR3 coding DNA: TGCAGTGCTGGATCCTTAGCGGGAGGGGGCACAGATACGCAGTATTTT. It translates to CSAGSLAGGGTDTQYF.

Comments on this clonotype: Being one base from a much bigger clone, this may be a read error. The chain has TRBV7-2 and TRBJ2-5, with D uncertain. Germline CDR1 reads SGHTA; CDR2 reads FQGNSA. The CDR3 has 11 amino acids. CDR3 amino acids: CAGSLAVTQYF. The CDR3 DNA follows: TGTGCCGGCAGCTTAGCCGTGACCCAGTACTTC.

This clonotype appeared many times. The V call is TRBV4-3, the J call TRBJ1-1; no firm D call. Germline CDR1 and CDR2: LGHNA and YSLEER. This CDR3 is 15 amino acids long. The germline V and J ends were trimmed by 0 bases and 2 bases, with 10 bases remaining between them. Here the CDR3 DNA reads TGCGCCAGCAGCCAAGATGCCCCAGAAAACACTGAAGCTTTCTTT. It codes for CASSQDAPENTEAFF.

A remark on this clonotype: A read error may be the cause here, since a much bigger clone is one base away. Here the CDR3 omits its conserved ending phenylalanine or tryptophan, so a read error is the likely source. The DNA is omitted, as the CDR3 cannot be located on it reliably, and the CDR3 follows TCRdb's listing. This chain links TRBV7-3 with TRBJ2-1; the DNA was not compared with TRBD2, the D call given in the table. Germline CDR1 is SGHTA and CDR2 is FQGTGA. Including both end residues, the CDR3 is 14 amino acids long. Here the CDR3 reads CASSSGLAGRDLFL.

Many counts were recorded for this clonotype. The chain combines TRBV10-3 with TRBJ1-4; 8 bases map to TRBD1. Germline values: CDR1 ENHRY, CDR2 SYGVKD. After removal of 3 bases from V and 17 bases from J, the junction contained 8 bases not matched to a gene. The CDR3 consists of 12 residues. Written as DNA, the CDR3 is TGTGCCATCAGTGAAGACAGGGGCCCCAAATTTTTT. Translating gives CAISEDRGPKFF.

This clonotype was detected ten times or more. The rearrangement joins TRBV6-5 to TRBJ2-3; 11 bases agree with TRBD1. The CDR3 is 15 residues long. After removal of 4 bases from V and 5 bases from J, the junction contained 5 bases not matched to a gene. The germline CDR1 and CDR2 sequences are MNHEY and SVGAGI. The CDR3 coding sequence is TGTGCCAGCAGTTTCGGACAGGGGGCGTTAGATACGCAGTATTTT. Protein sequence: CASSFGQGALDTQYF.